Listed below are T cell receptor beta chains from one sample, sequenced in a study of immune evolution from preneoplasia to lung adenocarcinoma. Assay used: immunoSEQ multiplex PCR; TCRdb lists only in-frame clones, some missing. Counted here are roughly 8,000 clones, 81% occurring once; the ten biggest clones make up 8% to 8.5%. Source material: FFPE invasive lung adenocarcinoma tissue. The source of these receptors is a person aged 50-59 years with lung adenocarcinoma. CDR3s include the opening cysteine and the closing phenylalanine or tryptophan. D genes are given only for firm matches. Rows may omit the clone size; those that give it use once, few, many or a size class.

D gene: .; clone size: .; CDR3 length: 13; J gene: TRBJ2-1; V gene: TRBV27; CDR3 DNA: TGTGCCAGCAGTTTCGGGAACGCGCATGAGCAGTTCTTC; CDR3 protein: CASSFGNAHEQFF
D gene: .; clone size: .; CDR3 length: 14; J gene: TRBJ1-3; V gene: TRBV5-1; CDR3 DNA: TGCGCCAGCAGCTTGGACGGGGCCGGAAACACCATATATTTT; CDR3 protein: CASSLDGAGNTIYF
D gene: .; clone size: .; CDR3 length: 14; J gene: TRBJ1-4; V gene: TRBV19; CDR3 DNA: TGTGCCAGTACCCCTGAGGCAGAAAGAGGAAAACTGTTTTTT; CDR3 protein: CASTPEAERGKLFF
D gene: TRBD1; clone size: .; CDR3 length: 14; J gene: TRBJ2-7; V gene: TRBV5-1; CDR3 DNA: TGCGCCAGCAGCTGGTCCCGGGACAGGGGAGAGCAGTACTTC; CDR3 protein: CASSWSRDRGEQYF
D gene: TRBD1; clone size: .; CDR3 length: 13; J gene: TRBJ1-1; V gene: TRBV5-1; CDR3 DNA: TGCGCCAGCAGCACACGGACAGGTTATGAAGCTTTCTTT; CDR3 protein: CASSTRTGYEAFF
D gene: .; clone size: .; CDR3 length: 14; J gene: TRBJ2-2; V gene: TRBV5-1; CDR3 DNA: TGCGCCAGCACCCAAGGGACTGACACCGGGGAGCTGTTTTTT; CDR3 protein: CASTQGTDTGELFF
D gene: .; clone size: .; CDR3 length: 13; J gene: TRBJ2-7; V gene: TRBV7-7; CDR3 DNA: TGTGCTAGCAGCGCCCCTGGGTCGCCCGAGCAGTACTTC; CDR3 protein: CASSAPGSPEQYF
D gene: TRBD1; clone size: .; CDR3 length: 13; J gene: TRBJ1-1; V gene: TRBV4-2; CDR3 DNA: TGTGCCAGCAGCAAGGGGACAGGAGGTGTAGCTTTCTTT; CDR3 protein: CASSKGTGGVAFF
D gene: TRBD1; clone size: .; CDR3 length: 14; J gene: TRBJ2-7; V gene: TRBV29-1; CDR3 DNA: TGCAGCGTTGAAGATCGAGGGGGCCTGGGCGAGCAGTACTTC; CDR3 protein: CSVEDRGGLGEQYF
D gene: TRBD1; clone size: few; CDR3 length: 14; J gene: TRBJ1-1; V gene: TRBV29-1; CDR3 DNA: TGCAGCGTCCCGACCGGGACAGGGAGTAGGGTAGCTTTCTTT; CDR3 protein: CSVPTGTGSRVAFF
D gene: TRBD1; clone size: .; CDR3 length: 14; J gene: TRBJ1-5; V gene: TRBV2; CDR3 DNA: TGTGCCAGCAGTGGGACAGGGGCTAATCAGCCCCAGCATTTT; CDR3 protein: CASSGTGANQPQHF
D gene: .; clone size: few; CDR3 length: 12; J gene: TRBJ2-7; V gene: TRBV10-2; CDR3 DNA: TGCGCCAGCACTTGGGCAAGACGCGAGCAGTACTTC; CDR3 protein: CASTWARREQYF
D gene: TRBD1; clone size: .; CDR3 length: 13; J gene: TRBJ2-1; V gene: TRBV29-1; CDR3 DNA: TGCAGCGTTCACAGGGGAGTGAACAATGAGCAGTTCTTC; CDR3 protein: CSVHRGVNNEQFF
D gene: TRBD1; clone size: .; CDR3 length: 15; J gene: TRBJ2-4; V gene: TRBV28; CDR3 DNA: TGTGCCAGCAGTTCGACAACTCAGGGGGCCAACATTCAGTACTTC; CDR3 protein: CASSSTTQGANIQYF
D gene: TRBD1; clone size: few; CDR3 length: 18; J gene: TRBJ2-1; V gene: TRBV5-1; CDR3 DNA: TGCGCCAGCAGCTTGGGGGCCACCGGGACAGGGGTGCGGAATGAGCAGTTCTTC; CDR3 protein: CASSLGATGTGVRNEQFF
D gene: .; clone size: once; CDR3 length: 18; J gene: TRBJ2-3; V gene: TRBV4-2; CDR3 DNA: TGTGCCAGCAGTCGTTTATCCTCGACAGACACTGAGTCAGATACGCAGTATTTT; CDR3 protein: CASSRLSSTDTESDTQYF
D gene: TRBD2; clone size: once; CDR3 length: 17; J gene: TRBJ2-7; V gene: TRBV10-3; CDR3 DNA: TGTGCCATCAGTGTACAGGCACTAGCGGCAAGCTCCTACGAGCAGTACTTC; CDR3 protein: CAISVQALAASSYEQYF
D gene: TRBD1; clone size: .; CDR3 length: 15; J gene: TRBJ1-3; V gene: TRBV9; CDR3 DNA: TGTGCCAGCAGCGTGGGACAGGAGTCTGGAAACACCATATATTTT; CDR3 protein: CASSVGQESGNTIYF
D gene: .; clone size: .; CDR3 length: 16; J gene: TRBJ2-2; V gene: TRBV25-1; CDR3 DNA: TGTGCCAGCAGTCCCGGTGGGATATCTCTCACCGGGGAGCTGTTTTTT; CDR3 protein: CASSPGGISLTGELFF
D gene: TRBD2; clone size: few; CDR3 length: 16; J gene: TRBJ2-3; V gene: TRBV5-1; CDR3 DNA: TGCGCCAGCAGCTTGGACCCTAGCGGCCTCACAGATACGCAGTATTTT; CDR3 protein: CASSLDPSGLTDTQYF
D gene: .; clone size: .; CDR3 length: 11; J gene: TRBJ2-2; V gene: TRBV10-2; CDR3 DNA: TGCGCCAGCAGTCACACCGGGGAGCTGTTTTTT; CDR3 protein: CASSHTGELFF
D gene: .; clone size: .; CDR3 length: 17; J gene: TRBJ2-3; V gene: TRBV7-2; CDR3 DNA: TGTGCCAGCAGCTTAGCGTACCCCGGGGAGGGCACAGATACGCAGTATTTT; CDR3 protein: CASSLAYPGEGTDTQYF
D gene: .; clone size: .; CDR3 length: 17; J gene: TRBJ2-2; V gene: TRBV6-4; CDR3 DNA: TGTGCCAGCAGTGACTCGGTGAGGGGCCGGGGCACCGGGGAGCTGTTTTTT; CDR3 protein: CASSDSVRGRGTGELFF
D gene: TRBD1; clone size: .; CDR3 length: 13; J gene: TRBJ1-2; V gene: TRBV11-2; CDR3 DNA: TGTGCCAGCAGCCCCGGGACAGGCTATGGCTACACCTTC; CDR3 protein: CASSPGTGYGYTF
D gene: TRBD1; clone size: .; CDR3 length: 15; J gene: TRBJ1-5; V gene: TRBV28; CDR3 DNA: TGTGCCAGCACCCTACAGGGGACTGCCAATCAGCCCCAGCATTTT; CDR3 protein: CASTLQGTANQPQHF
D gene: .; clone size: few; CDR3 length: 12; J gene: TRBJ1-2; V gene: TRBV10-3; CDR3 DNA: TGTGCCAGCTCCGGGGCCGACTATGGCTACACCTTC; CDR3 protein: CASSGADYGYTF
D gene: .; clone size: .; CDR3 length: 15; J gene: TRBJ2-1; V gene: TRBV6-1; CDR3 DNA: TGTGCCAGCAGCCGCCCGGGGGCGGGTTACAATGAGCAGTTCTTC; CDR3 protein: CASSRPGAGYNEQFF
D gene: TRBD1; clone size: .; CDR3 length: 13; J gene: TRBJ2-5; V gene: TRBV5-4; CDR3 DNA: TGTGCCAGCAAAACAGGGGGCCAAGAGACCCAGTACTTC; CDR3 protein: CASKTGGQETQYF
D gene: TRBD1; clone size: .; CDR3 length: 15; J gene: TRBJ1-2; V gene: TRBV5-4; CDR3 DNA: TGTGCCAGCAGCTGGGGACAGGGAGATAACTATGGCTACACCTTC; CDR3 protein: CASSWGQGDNYGYTF
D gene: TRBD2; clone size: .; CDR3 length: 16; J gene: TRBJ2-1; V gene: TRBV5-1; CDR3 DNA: TGCGCCAGCAGCTTGGATAGCGGGGGGCTTGGCAATGAGCAGTTCTTC; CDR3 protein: CASSLDSGGLGNEQFF
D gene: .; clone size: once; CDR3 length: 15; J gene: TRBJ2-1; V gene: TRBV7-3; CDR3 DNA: TGTGCCAGCAGCTTAACTACCGGTGTCAACAATGAGCAGTTCTTC; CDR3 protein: CASSLTTGVNNEQFF
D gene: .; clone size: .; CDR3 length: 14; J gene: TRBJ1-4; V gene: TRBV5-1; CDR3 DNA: TGCGCCAGCGGCCTTTCAGGGGATAATGAAAAACTGTTTTTT; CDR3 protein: CASGLSGDNEKLFF
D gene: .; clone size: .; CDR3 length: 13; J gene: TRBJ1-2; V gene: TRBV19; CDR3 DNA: TGTGCCAGTAGTACCGACAGGCGTGGTGGCTACACCTTC; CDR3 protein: CASSTDRRGGYTF
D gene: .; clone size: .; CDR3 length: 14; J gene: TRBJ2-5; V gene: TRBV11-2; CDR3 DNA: TGTGCCAGCAGCCCCACTATCGCCTCAGAGACCCAGTACTTC; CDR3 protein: CASSPTIASETQYF
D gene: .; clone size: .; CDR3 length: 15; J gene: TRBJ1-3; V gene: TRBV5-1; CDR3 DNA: TGCGCCAGCATGGAGGTAGCCGGGCCTGGAAACACCATATATTTT; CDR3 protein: CASMEVAGPGNTIYF
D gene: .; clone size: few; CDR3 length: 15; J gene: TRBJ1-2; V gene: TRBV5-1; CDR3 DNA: TGCGCCAGCAGGTTGGGCGGGACGTTTACTTATGGCTACACCTTC; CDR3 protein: CASRLGGTFTYGYTF
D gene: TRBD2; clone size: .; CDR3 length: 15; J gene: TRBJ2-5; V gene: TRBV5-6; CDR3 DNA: TGTGCCAGCAGCTTGGTTAGCGGGAGCCCCCAGACCCAGTACTTC; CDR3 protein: CASSLVSGSPQTQYF
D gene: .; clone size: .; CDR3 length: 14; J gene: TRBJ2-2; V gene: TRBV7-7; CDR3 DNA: TGTGCTAGCAGCTTCCGCCTGAACACCGGGGAGCTGTTTTTT; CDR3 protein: CASSFRLNTGELFF
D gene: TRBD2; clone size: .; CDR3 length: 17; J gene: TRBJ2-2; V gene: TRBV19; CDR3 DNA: TGTGCCAGTACTAGGGTTAGCGGGGCCGCGGACACCGGGGAGCTGTTTTTT; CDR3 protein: CASTRVSGAADTGELFF
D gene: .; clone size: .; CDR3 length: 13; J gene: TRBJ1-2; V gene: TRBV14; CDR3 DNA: TGTGCCAGCAGCCAAGCGGTATACTATGGCTACACCTTC; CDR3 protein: CASSQAVYYGYTF